The 24 T cell receptor beta chains listed next were all sequenced from one sample in a study of Ad26.COV2.S vaccination and SARS-CoV-2 variants. Clones were read by immunoSEQ multiplex PCR, and TCRdb kept only the in-frame ones, dropping some. Among some 190,000 clones listed, roughly 87% were seen once. Specimen: peripheral blood, collected after recovery from COVID-19. These receptors were collected from a human donor who had recovered from COVID-19.

This clone appeared a single time. The genes are TRBV23-1 and TRBJ2-7, with D perhaps TRBD2 (5 bases). TRBV23-1 qualifies as an ORF whose function is uncertain. The V and J ends lost 2 bases and 7 bases respectively, with 21 bases between them. The CDR3 consists of 16 residues. CDR3 nucleotide sequence: TGCGCCAGCAGTCAACCTTCCTCCAGCGGTAATAGGGAGCAGTACTTC. Translation gives CASSQPSSSGNREQYF.

The gene calls are TRBV5-1 and TRBJ1-6; 7 nucleotides match TRBD1. CDR3 length: 18 residues. The germline CDR1 and CDR2 sequences are SGHRS and YFSETQ. V lost 4 bases to trimming and J lost 7 bases; unmatched junction nucleotides: 17. The CDR3 protein is CASSITPPRQGSNSPLHF. CDR3 DNA: TGCGCCAGCAGCATTACCCCGCCCCGACAGGGATCCAATTCACCCCTCCACTTT.

The chain links TRBV7-6 to TRBJ2-5; D not certain. V lost 5 bases, J lost 5 bases, and 18 bases lay in between. Germline V gives CDR1 SGHVS, CDR2 FNYEAQ. The CDR3 is made up of 15 amino acids. CDR3 sequence: CASSRVGVSAETQYF. The CDR3 DNA follows: TGTGCCAGCAGCCGGGTCGGCGTCTCGGCGGAGACCCAGTACTTC.

The chain has TRBV5-4 and TRBJ2-2; 11 nucleotides line up with TRBD2. Germline values: CDR1 SGHNT, CDR2 YYREEE (reference sequence). The CDR3 is made up of 16 amino acids. Trimming removed 4 bases from V and 3 bases from J; junction bases left unmatched: 5. CDR3 sequence reads: CASSVLLAGDTGELFF. The CDR3 nucleotides read TGTGCCAGCAGCGTGTTACTAGCGGGAGACACCGGGGAGCTGTTTTTT.

The chain is built from TRBV2 and TRBJ1-1; possible D gene TRBD1, 5 bases. This CDR3 contains 14 residues. Between the trimmed V and J ends, which lost 3 bases and 6 bases, there was a span of 14 bases. Germline V CDR1 and CDR2: SNHLY, FYNNEI. Written as DNA, the CDR3 is TGTGCCAGCAGTGACCGGGGAGTAGGGGCTGAAGCTTTCTTT. It specifies CASSDRGVGAEAFF.

The V gene is TRBV5-1, the J gene TRBJ2-7; possibly TRBD1 or TRBD2 for D (5 bases each). The CDR3 sequence is 15 residues long. The V end was cut by 2 bases, the J end by 4 bases, with 16 bases between. The germline V gene encodes CDR1 SGHRS and CDR2 YFSETQ. CDR3 coding DNA: TGCGCCAGCAGCTTCTCCGGGACGCCGTCGTACGAGCAGTACTTC. Residues: CASSFSGTPSYEQYF. The full variable domain, with the rest looked up from reference TRBV5-1 and TRBJ2-7, is KAGVTQTPRYLIKTRGQQVTLSCSPISGHRSVSWYQQTPGQGLQFLFEYFSETQRNKGNFPGRFSGRQFSNSRSEMNVSTLELGDSALYLCASSFSGTPSYEQYFGPGTRLTVT.

The V gene is TRBV11-2, the J gene TRBJ2-5; the D is unclear. Germline values: CDR1 SGHAT, CDR2 FQNNGV. There are 14 residues in the CDR3. Trimming removed 4 bases at V and 0 bases at J, with 9 bases between. For the CDR3, the DNA is TGTGCCAGCAGCTCTATCAGCTACCAAGAGACCCAGTACTTC. Translated: CASSSISYQETQYF.

The V gene is TRBV5-1, the J gene TRBJ2-3; D possibly corresponds to TRBD1 (5 bases). Trimming shortened V by 1 base and J by 2 bases, and 20 bases separated the two germline ends. Germline CDR1 reads SGHRS; CDR2 reads YFSETQ. The CDR3 runs 18 residues. CDR3 nucleotides: TGCGCCAGCAGCTTGCTCGAGACCGACAGATCTCCCACAGATACGCAGTATTTT. Residues: CASSLLETDRSPTDTQYF.

The rearrangement joins TRBV4-1 to TRBJ1-6, with 9 positions matching TRBD1. V shed 6 bases, J shed 1 base, and the junction held 4 bases outside the gene matches. Germline CDR1 reads MGHRA; CDR2 reads YSYEKL. There are 16 residues in the CDR3. CDR3 sequence reads: CASSSGTGSYNSPLHF. The CDR3 DNA reads as TGCGCCAGCAGTTCCGGGACAGGGTCCTATAATTCACCCCTCCACTTT.

The chain employs TRBV7-9 and TRBJ1-1; D unresolved. Per the germline V gene, CDR1 is SEHNR and CDR2 is FQNEAQ (reference sequence). The ends were cut back, 5 bases at V and 3 bases at J, with 7 bases in the middle. This CDR3 spans 12 amino acids. Here the CDR3 reads CASSQIYTEAFF. The CDR3 DNA follows: TGTGCCAGCAGCCAAATATACACTGAAGCTTTCTTT.

This clone was observed a handful of times. The genes are TRBV12-3 or TRBV12-4 and TRBJ1-2, with 8 bases matching TRBD1. The CDR3 is 12 residues long. V shed 6 bases and J 10 bases; nucleotides not matched to a gene: 7. The CDR3, as DNA: TGTGCCAGCAGCTCCCCGGGACAGGTCTACACCTTC. Translation: CASSSPGQVYTF.

In its sample, this clone was seen a few times. V usage is TRBV7-2 and J usage is TRBJ1-2; possibly TRBD1 for D (6 bases). Germline V CDR1 and CDR2: SGHTA, FQGNSA. The CDR3 loop spans 15 amino acids. Trimming pared 5 bases from V and 8 bases from J, leaving 21 bases between. This CDR3 is CASSQRGGREEGYTF. The CDR3 coding sequence is TGTGCCAGCAGCCAAAGAGGGGGGCGCGAGGAAGGCTACACCTTC. The complete variable domain, with remaining parts taken from reference TRBV7-2 and TRBJ1-2, reads GAGVSQSPSNKVTEKGKDVELRCDPISGHTALYWYRQSLGQGLEFLIYFQGNSAPDKSGLPSDRFSAERTGGSVSTLTIQRTQQEDSAVYLCASSQRGGREEGYTFGSGTRLTVV.

This chain connects TRBV19 to TRBJ2-2, with unresolved D. Trimming removed 6 bases from V and 4 bases from J, with 15 bases in between. Germline-derived CDR1 and CDR2 are LNHDA and SQIVND (reference sequence). CDR3 length: 15 amino acids. CDR3 loop: CASSRPHTATGELFF. The CDR3 nucleotides are TGTGCCAGTAGCCGGCCCCATACAGCCACCGGGGAGCTGTTTTTT.

Here the CDR3 DNA reads TGTGCCAGTAGTATAGCGGTGCGGGGAGTTGGGGTATTGGATACGCAGTATTTT. Its translation is CASSIAVRGVGVLDTQYF. The rearrangement links TRBV19 to TRBJ2-3, with TRBD2 as a possible D gene (6 bases). The V end was cut by 1 base, the J end by 6 bases, with 23 bases between. The germline V gene encodes CDR1 LNHDA and CDR2 SQIVND (reference sequence). The CDR3 contains 18 residues. Based on the CDR3 plus reference TRBV19 and TRBJ2-3, the full variable domain is DGGITQSPKYLFRKEGQNVTLSCEQNLNHDAMYWYRQDPGQGLRLIYYSQIVNDFQKGDIAEGYSVSREKKESFPLTVTSAQKNPTAFYLCASSIAVRGVGVLDTQYFGPGTRLTVL.

V gene TRBV7-3 combines with J gene TRBJ2-2; D is perhaps TRBD2 (6 bases). This CDR3 is built from 14 residues. The germline V and J ends were trimmed by 5 bases and 4 bases, with 11 bases remaining between them. Germline V lookup: CDR1 SGHTA, CDR2 FQGTGA. The CDR3 spells CASSPGEATGELFF. In DNA form, the CDR3 reads TGTGCCAGCAGCCCGGGGGAGGCCACCGGGGAGCTGTTTTTT. The entire variable domain, with the rest obtained from reference TRBV7-3 and TRBJ2-2, is as follows: GAGVSQTPSNKVTEKGKYVELRCDPISGHTALYWYRQSLGQGPEFLIYFQGTGAADDSGLPNDRFFAVRPEGSVSTLKIQRTERGDSAVYLCASSPGEATGELFFGEGSRLTVL.

This chain joins TRBV24-1 and TRBJ2-5; D is tentatively TRBD1 or TRBD2 (5 bases each). CDR3 length equals 15 residues. V lost 4 bases and J lost 4, with 15 bases in between. From germline, CDR1 is KGHDR and CDR2 SFDVKD. The chain's CDR3 is CATSDPGTGSETQYF. In DNA, the CDR3 is TGTGCCACCAGTGACCCTGGGACGGGTTCAGAGACCCAGTACTTC.

The chain couples TRBV18 to TRBJ1-3, with D maybe TRBD1 (5 bases). The CDR3 loop spans 15 amino acids. Per the germline V gene, CDR1 is KGHSH and CDR2 is LQKENI. With 1 base removed from V and 1 base from J, the gap between germline ends came to 8 bases. CDR3 nucleotide sequence: TGTGCCAGCTCACCACAGGGGATTTCTGGAAACACCATATATTTT. Translating gives CASSPQGISGNTIYF.

The chain links TRBV9 to TRBJ1-2; D is ambiguous. The germline V and J ends were trimmed by 2 bases and 4 bases, with 12 bases remaining between them. Germline V CDR1 and CDR2: SGDLS, YYNGEE. CDR3 size: 14 residues. The chain's CDR3 is CASSVGVDPYGYTF. DNA for the CDR3: TGTGCCAGCAGCGTCGGGGTGGACCCCTATGGCTACACCTTC. Drawing the rest from reference TRBV9 and TRBJ1-2, the complete variable domain is DSGVTQTPKHLITATGQRVTLRCSPRSGDLSVYWYQQSLDQGLQFLIQYYNGEERAKGNILERFSAQQFPDLHSELNLSSLELGDSALYFCASSVGVDPYGYTFGSGTRLTVV.

This clone was seen a handful of times. CDR3 sequence: CASSFRDTEAFF. CDR3 in DNA: TGTGCCAGCAGTTTTAGGGACACTGAAGCTTTCTTT. The chain combines TRBV28 with TRBJ1-1; D is unresolved. V was pared by 3 bases and J by 3 bases, with 5 bases between. The CDR3 runs to 12 residues. CDR1 is MDHEN and CDR2 is SYDVKM in the germline V gene.

This CDR3 reads CASSLRLRSYEQYF. The DNA for the CDR3 is TGTGCCAGCAGTTTACGACTCCGCTCCTACGAGCAGTACTTC. This chain links TRBV28 with TRBJ2-7; no clear D gene. The ends were cut back, 2 bases at V and 0 bases at J, with 8 bases in the middle. This CDR3 region has 14 residues. Germline loops: CDR1 MDHEN, CDR2 SYDVKM.

This clone was picked up a small number of times. This sequence joins TRBV2 and TRBJ2-2; possibly TRBD2 for D (6 bases). V lost 2 bases and J lost 3, with 7 bases in between. Germline CDR1 reads SNHLY; CDR2 reads FYNNEI. This CDR3 spans 14 amino acids. The CDR3 here is CASSETGDTGELFF. DNA for the CDR3: TGTGCCAGCAGTGAAACGGGGGACACCGGGGAGCTGTTTTTT.

The chain has TRBV13 and TRBJ1-6, with 8 bases lining up with TRBD1. Trimming took 4 bases from V and 10 from J; bases not matched to a gene: 6. CDR1 PRHDT and CDR2 FYEKMQ come from the germline V gene (reference sequence). This CDR3 spans 14 amino acids. The CDR3 region is CASSSDRVGSPLHF. CDR3 nucleotides: TGTGCCAGCAGCTCGGACAGGGTTGGATCACCCCTCCACTTT.

The V call is TRBV9, the J call TRBJ2-7; the D gene could be TRBD1 or TRBD2 (5 bases each). The CDR3 runs 13 residues. Per the germline V gene, CDR1 is SGDLS and CDR2 is YYNGEE. With 6 bases removed from V and 6 bases from J, the gap between germline ends came to 16 bases. CDR3 nucleotides: TGTGCCAGCACCCCGGGGCCCGAAGGCGAGCAGTACTTC. This encodes CASTPGPEGEQYF.

V usage is TRBV3-1 (or the pseudogene TRBV3-2) and J usage is TRBJ1-6; tentative D call: TRBD1 (5 bases). The CDR3 loop spans 15 amino acids. V was shortened by 0 bases and J by 7 bases, with 10 bases between the two germline ends. In germline, CDR1 is LGHDT, CDR2 YNNKEL (reference sequence). In DNA form, the CDR3 reads TGTGCCAGCAGCCAAGATGCAGGGTTCAATTCACCCCTCCACTTT. Protein product: CASSQDAGFNSPLHF.